This note documents a single TCR beta chain sequence. Random hexamers were used to reverse transcribe an amount of roughly 0.45 to 1 ug RNA. The amplification used immunoSEQ multiplex PCR on TCR beta CDR3; it spanned 54 Vbeta and 13 Jbeta. Each CDR3 protein gets one entry after TCRdb re-called the immunoSEQ multiplex PCR reads with MiXCR. The sample has 150,000 or so distinct CDR3 sequences, about 93% seen once. The germline gives CDR1 KGHSH, CDR2 LQKENI. The V end lost 2 bases, the J end lost 3 bases, and 13 bases lay between the germline ends. This CDR3 is 15 amino acids long. These data are taken from a study of CD8 T cells in Susac syndrome.

Sequencing was performed on CD4+ T cells from PBMCs. The rearrangement uses TRBV18 and TRBJ2-5, with unresolved D. This TCR derives from a human donor in good health. CDR3 amino acids: CASSPDVQAKETQYF. CDR3 coding DNA: TGTGCCAGCTCACCAGACGTCCAGGCAAAAGAGACCCAGTACTTC. The whole variable domain, remainder taken from reference TRBV18 and TRBJ2-5, is NAGVMQNPRHLVRRRGQEARLRCSPMKGHSHVYWYRQLPEEGLKFMVYLQKENIIDESGMPKERFSAEFPKEGPSILRIQQVVRGDSAAYFCASSPDVQAKETQYFGPGTRLLVL.